Described below is a single TCR beta chain sequence and its context. It lacks a known antigen. Per-nucleotide qualities are absent, and no much larger clonotype sits a single base away. These data are taken from a study of shared clonotypes between healthy human individuals (TCRdb year 2020). Regarding the study in general: A couple of women and three men aged 18 to 49 years were included in the cohort. For each donor, CD4 naive and CD4 memory were each given three plates, CD8 naive was given two plates, and CD8 memory was given one plate. Blood TCR repertoires of about 5 healthy adults were deeply sequenced to estimate repertoire size and the extent of clonotype sharing between individuals. To increase sequencing depth and limit assay-specific biases, different laboratories used diverse techniques to prepare libraries and sequence TCR repertoires. Per donor, leukapheresis produced somewhere between about 0.94 and 8.9 billion PBMCs. General conclusions and limits of the study: Naive subsets generally had larger estimated clonotype richness than memory subsets did. Pairwise subsampling indicated that sequencing depth was expected to affect the degree of clonotype sharing among donors. Only blood was sampled, and tissue TCR repertoires likely differ from those in blood. When four donors were compared, the shared fraction of clonotypes was about 5.4% for naive CD4, about 4% for naive CD8, roughly 2.3% for memory CD4, and 0.35% to 0.5% for memory CD8. Because the study included only a small number of donors, the genetic and exposure-history diversity represented was limited. Higher generation probabilities were observed for clonotypes shared by all four sorted-subset donors than for non-shared clonotypes. Rarefaction of sorted-subset datasets indicated incomplete sequencing despite the large sequencing depth.

TCR CDR3 regions were amplified from genomic DNA by multiplex PCR using the deep immunoSEQ assay. Extracted genomic DNA from each cell subset was spread evenly across all wells of several immunoSEQ 96-well plates, with each plate serving as a replicate. For sorted subsets, each replicate PCR was loaded with around 200 ng genomic DNA, equivalent to about 30,000 T cell genomes. The purified libraries were quantified using a Qubit 3.0 fluorometer, sized with a Bioanalyzer 2100, and then quantified again using the KAPA Library Quantification kit. Each immunoSEQ 96-well plate was sequenced on its own single-read 150-cycle Illumina NextSeq 550 flow cell. As for the original processing: Because the immunoSEQ output held only junctional sequences and lacked quality scores, the filtering could not match the filtering applied to full-length reads. Sequences were annotated with PyIR, a Python wrapper for IgBLAST v1.9, using IMGT germline references to assign V/J genes and CDR3. Reads were removed for weak V/J assignments (E-value above 1e-6), missing CDR3, stop codons, out-of-frame junctions, or ambiguous translated residues. V3J clonotypes were defined as sequences sharing the same inferred V gene, J gene, and CDR3 amino acid sequence. To compute the percentage overlap between repertoires, the number of shared unique clonotypes was divided by the size of the smaller repertoire. Three approaches were used to assess repertoire richness: RTK rarefaction, the Chao1 estimator, and Recon v2.1 estimates of unobserved clonotypes. OLGA was used to compute generation probabilities for all TCRbeta clonotypes that the gDNA method yielded from a few donors. TCRdb's version of the immuneACCESS table is confined to in-frame rearrangements and falls short of the full clone set. An unresolved V gene accounts for under half of the shortfall where checked; the remainder is of unknown origin. V, J and clone size are those of that table, while D and trimming were read from the DNA. In all, the sample holds approximately 92,000 clones, and approximately 63% of those were seen once. Together, the top ten hold 50% of the sample.

Healthy HIV-negative adults with no recently reported acute infections or vaccinations were included as donors. Every donor was a Caucasian adult residing in Nashville, Tennessee, USA. The CD8 memory samples were a combination of magnetically selected CD45RO+ cells and CCR7-negative CD45RA+ effector memory (TemRA) cells. Blood was obtained by leukapheresis, after which PBMCs were separated by Ficoll-Histopaque density gradient centrifugation and cryopreserved in liquid nitrogen vapor phase. Analytical flow cytometry was used to check the purity and quantity of each magnetically sorted T cell population. Genomic DNA was isolated from each sorted fraction and quantified by UV absorbance on a Nanodrop 2000c. CDR1 and CDR2, per the germline V gene, are SGHDN and FVKESK. There are 15 amino acids in the CDR3, from cysteine to phenylalanine inclusive. Only CDR3 DNA remains: 45 bases, in frame from the first base. The junction shows trimming of 0 bases on V and 6 bases on J, plus 14 bases between the germline ends.

The receptor was isolated from a man under 40 in good health. The V gene is TRBV14 and the J gene is TRBJ1-1; the D gene remains uncertain. The sequencing sample was made of memory CD8+ T cells sorted from blood. The cell subset or site label corresponds to: CD45RO+ cells pooled with CCR7-negative TemRA cells. The encoded CDR3 is CASSQDRGVSPEAFF. The nucleotide sequence reads TGTGCCAGCAGCCAAGATCGCGGGGTTTCCCCTGAAGCTTTCTTT.